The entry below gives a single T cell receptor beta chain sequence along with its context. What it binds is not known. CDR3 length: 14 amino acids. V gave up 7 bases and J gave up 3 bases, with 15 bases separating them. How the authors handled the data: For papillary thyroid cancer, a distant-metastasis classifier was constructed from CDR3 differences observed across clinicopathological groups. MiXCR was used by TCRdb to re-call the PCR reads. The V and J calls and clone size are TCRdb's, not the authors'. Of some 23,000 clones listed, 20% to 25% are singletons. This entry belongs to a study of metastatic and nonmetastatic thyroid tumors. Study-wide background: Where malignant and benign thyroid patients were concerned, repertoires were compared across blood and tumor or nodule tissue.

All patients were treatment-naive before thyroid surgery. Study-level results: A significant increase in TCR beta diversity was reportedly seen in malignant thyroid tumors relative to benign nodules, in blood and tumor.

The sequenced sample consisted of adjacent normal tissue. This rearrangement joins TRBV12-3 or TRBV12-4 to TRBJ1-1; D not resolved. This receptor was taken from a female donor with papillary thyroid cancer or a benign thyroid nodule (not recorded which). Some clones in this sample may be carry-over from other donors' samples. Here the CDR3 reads CASIPMRVDTEAFF. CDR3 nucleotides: TGTGCCAGCATCCCCATGCGGGTTGACACTGAAGCTTTCTTT.